This is a list of T cell receptor beta chains from one sample in a study of T-cell memory formation after mild COVID-19. TCRdb redid the calling of the 5' RACE reads with MiXCR, one entry per CDR3 protein. Among approximately 580,000 distinct CDR3 sequences listed, roughly 20% were seen once. Input material: PBMCs or a T cell subset sorted from them (not recorded which). The receptor set was obtained from an adult woman who had mild COVID-19 (a few samples of this study predate the infection). Cell type and time point are not known. The CDR3 runs from the conserved cysteine through the conserved F or W. D genes are given only for firm matches. Clone sizes are given selectively: once, few, many, or a class where the clone is expanded.

TRBJ2-1 - TRBV12-3/TRBV12-4 few TGTGCCAGCAGTTTAGGGACAGTTTCCTACAATGAGCAGTTCTTC CASSLGTVSYNEQFF
TRBJ1-1 - TRBV7-2 few TGTGCCAGCAGCTTGAAAGGTCTGGGCACTGAAGCTTTCTTT CASSLKGLGTEAFF
TRBJ2-7 TRBD2 TRBV20-1 - TGCAGTGCTAGAGCGGCGGGGGGCCTAACCTACGAGCAGTACTTC CSARAAGGLTYEQYF
TRBJ2-7 TRBD2 TRBV6-2/TRBV6-3 - TGTGCCAGAAGTTACAACCTAGCGGAGGCCTCCTACGAGCAGTACTTC CARSYNLAEASYEQYF
TRBJ2-1 TRBD1 TRBV29-1 few TGCAGCGTTGAAGTGCGGGACAGGGACAATGAGCAGTTCTTC CSVEVRDRDNEQFF
TRBJ1-2 - TRBV4-1 - TGCGCCAGCAGCCAAGAAACCAGGGCGAACTATGGCTACACCTTC CASSQETRANYGYTF
TRBJ1-5 TRBD1 TRBV6-4 - TGTGCCAGCAGTGACTCACAGGGGACGCCCCAGCATTTT CASSDSQGTPQHF
TRBJ2-2 - TRBV15 few TGTGCCACCAGCAGAGATCGGGTACCCGCGAACACCGGGGAGCTGTTTTTT CATSRDRVPANTGELFF
TRBJ2-7 - TRBV10-3 - TGTGCCATCAGTCTCGGCACACCCTACGAGCAGTACTTC CAISLGTPYEQYF
TRBJ1-1 - TRBV7-9 - TGTGCCAGCAACCTAGGGGGGGGGAACACTGAAGCTTTCTTT CASNLGGGNTEAFF
TRBJ1-2 - TRBV7-8 few TGTGCCAGCAGCCCCCCGGGTGGTTATGGCTACACCTTC CASSPPGGYGYTF
TRBJ2-1 TRBD2 TRBV12-3/TRBV12-4 - TGTGCCAGCAGTCCCCTGCGGCGGGAGGACCAGTACCTTATTAACAATGAGCAGTTCTTC CASSPLRREDQYLINNEQFF
TRBJ2-1 TRBD2 TRBV15 - TGTGCCACCAGCAGGGAAGGGACTAGCGGCTACAATGAGCAGTTCTTC CATSREGTSGYNEQFF
TRBJ2-1 TRBD1 TRBV6-1 few TGTGCCAGCACGGGCGTACAGGGGCTAGTAGAGTCCTACAATGAGCAGTTCTTC CASTGVQGLVESYNEQFF
TRBJ2-7 TRBD2 TRBV12-3/TRBV12-4 few TGTGCCAGCAGTTTTGGGACTAACACCTACGAGCAGTACTTC CASSFGTNTYEQYF
TRBJ2-5 TRBD2 TRBV5-1 - TGCGCCAGCAGCCCGGGACGAGCGGGGGCTACCCAGGAGACCCAGTACTTC CASSPGRAGATQETQYF
TRBJ2-1 - TRBV6-5 few TGTGCCAGCAGTACCAGGGTATTGTCCTACAATGAGCAGTTCTTC CASSTRVLSYNEQFF
TRBJ2-5 - TRBV7-2 few TGTGCCAGCAGCTTGGCGGACATAATGAGGCGGGAGACCCAGTACTTC CASSLADIMRRETQYF
TRBJ2-7 - TRBV18 - TGTGCCAGCTCACCGTCAGGGAGCGATGGTGGCTACGAGCAGTACTTC CASSPSGSDGGYEQYF
TRBJ2-3 - TRBV5-1 few TGCGCCAGCAGCTTGTTAGGGTTAGCGGATACGCAGTATTTT CASSLLGLADTQYF
TRBJ2-3 - TRBV21-1 - TGTGCCAGCAGCAAAGAAGCGGGGGGGCACGGAGATACGCAGTATTTT CASSKEAGGHGDTQYF
TRBJ2-5 - TRBV7-2 few TGTGCCAGCAGCTTAAGGCGGTCCTTACAAGAGACCCAGTACTTC CASSLRRSLQETQYF
TRBJ2-3 - TRBV6-2/TRBV6-3 few TGTGCCAGCAGTTTGTCGCTGAACCCTTCATGGGATACGCAGTATTTT CASSLSLNPSWDTQYF
TRBJ1-6 - TRBV3-1 few TGTGCCAGCAGCCAAGGTCATCGCGGGACACCCCTCCACTTT CASSQGHRGTPLHF
TRBJ2-5 - TRBV20-1 - TGCAGTGCTAGAGGTTTCCCGGGACAAATCCAAGAGACCCAGTACTTC CSARGFPGQIQETQYF
TRBJ2-3 TRBD2 TRBV30 - TGTGCCTGGAGTGTAGGAGCGGGAGGTGATACGCAGTATTTT CAWSVGAGGDTQYF
TRBJ2-7 - TRBV5-6 few TGTGCCAGCAGCCAAGGGGGGAATCTCTACGAGCAGTACTTC CASSQGGNLYEQYF
TRBJ2-1 - TRBV24-1 few TGTGCCACCAGTGGAGAGGGGACCTACAATGAGCAGTTCTTC CATSGEGTYNEQFF
TRBJ2-6 - TRBV7-3 - TGTGCCAGCAGCTTCGGGCTGTGCTCTGGGGCCAACGTCCTGACTTTC CASSFGLCSGANVLTF
TRBJ2-1 TRBD2 TRBV9 few TGTGCCAGCAGCGTAGCGGGCGGGGGGGTTCGAGGTGAGCAGTTCTTC CASSVAGGGVRGEQFF
TRBJ1-3 - TRBV7-8 - TGTGCCAGCAGCTCCCTGGGGGGACGAGGAAACACCATATATTTT CASSSLGGRGNTIYF
TRBJ1-1 - TRBV20-1 - TGCAGTGCCAGAGGGACACTTAACACTGAAGCTTTCTTT CSARGTLNTEAFF
TRBJ2-5 TRBD2 TRBV7-2 - TGTGCCAGCAGCTCACTACTAGCGGGAGGGAGTGAGACCCAGTACTTC CASSSLLAGGSETQYF
TRBJ2-5 - TRBV7-9 few TGTGCCAGCAGCTTACTCCGGCAGGGAGGAGAGACCCAGTACTTC CASSLLRQGGETQYF
TRBJ2-3 - TRBV24-1 few TGTGCCACCAGTGATAGAGTTAGCACAGATACGCAGTATTTT CATSDRVSTDTQYF
TRBJ1-5 - TRBV23-1 few TGCGCCAGGGGCGTGGCGACCGGCCCCAATCAGCCCCAGCATTTT CARGVATGPNQPQHF
TRBJ1-1 - TRBV4-1 few TGCGCCAGCAGCCAAGTTGCCCTCGAGAACACTGAAGCTTTCTTT CASSQVALENTEAFF
TRBJ1-1 TRBD1 TRBV7-3 many TGTGCCAGCAGCCTAGAACAGGGGGTTGGCACTGAAGCTTTCTTT CASSLEQGVGTEAFF
TRBJ2-1 - TRBV19 few TGTGCCTGTGCCCCCGGGTACGGTGGCATCAATGAGCAGTTCTTC CACAPGYGGINEQFF
TRBJ1-2 TRBD1 TRBV6-2/TRBV6-3 - TGTGCCAGCAGTTACCCCGCGGGACAGGGGGCAAATTACTATGGCTACACCTTC CASSYPAGQGANYYGYTF
TRBJ1-2 TRBD1 TRBV6-5 - TGTGCCAGCAGCCCAAACAGGGGGCATGGCTACACCTTC CASSPNRGHGYTF
TRBJ1-2 TRBD1 TRBV24-1 few TGTGCCACCAGTGACCGGCGCTCGGACAGGGGAAACTATGGCTACACCTTC CATSDRRSDRGNYGYTF
TRBJ1-5 - TRBV25-1 few TGTGCCAGCAGTGGACAGTTCAATCAGCCCCAGCATTTT CASSGQFNQPQHF
TRBJ1-4 - TRBV7-9 few TGTGCCAGCAGCTTAGCGCCCGGGAAGCAAGGGCGGTCTAATGAAAAACTGTTTTTT CASSLAPGKQGRSNEKLFF
TRBJ1-5 - TRBV7-9 few TGTGCCAGCAGCTTAGCCCAGGGCAATCAGCCCCAGCATTTT CASSLAQGNQPQHF
TRBJ2-5 TRBD2 TRBV29-1 - TGCAGCGTGCCCGGGGGGGGGAACCAAGAGACCCAGTACTTC CSVPGGGNQETQYF